The next 5 T cell receptor beta chains were all read from a single sample in a study of OX40 agonist ivuxolimab in advanced cancers. The repertoire was sequenced with immunoSEQ multiplex PCR; TCRdb's copy has only in-frame clones and lacks some. The sample yields over 45,000 clones, about 76% seen once. This sample comprised CD4+ or CD8+ T cells sorted from blood, obtained in a trial of the OX40 agonist ivuxolimab. The source is an adult with an advanced solid tumor such as melanoma, head and neck, liver or kidney cancer.

The chain couples TRBV11-2 to TRBJ1-2; no firm D call. V lost 2 bases and J 6 bases, leaving 10 bases between the germline ends. Germline V gives CDR1 SGHAT, CDR2 FQNNGV. The CDR3 loop spans 13 amino acids. Here the CDR3 reads CASSLSMMDGYTF. CDR3 coding DNA: TGTGCCAGCAGCTTATCAATGATGGATGGCTACACCTTC. The full variable domain, rest sourced from reference TRBV11-2 and TRBJ1-2, is EAGVAQSPRYKIIEKRQSVAFWCNPISGHATLYWYQQILGQGPKLLIQFQNNGVVDDSQLPKDRFSAERLKGVDSTLKIQPAKLEDSAVYLCASSLSMMDGYTFGSGTRLTVV.

This clone was found a few times. This chain uses TRBV19 with TRBJ1-2, with D perhaps matching TRBD1 (5 bases). V was pared by 8 bases and J by 3 bases, with 10 bases between. CDR1 is LNHDA and CDR2 is SQIVND in the germline V gene (reference sequence). The CDR3 covers 12 residues. For the CDR3, the DNA is TGTGCCAGTGGGGACGAATACTATGGCTACACCTTC. It yields the protein CASGDEYYGYTF.

The chain employs TRBV13 and TRBJ2-5; 7 bases agree with TRBD2. The J call may not be correct, given that the DNA end is closer to TRBJ2-7. CDR1 is PRHDT and CDR2 is FYEKMQ in the germline V gene (reference sequence). The CDR3 is 13 amino acids. The DNA of the CDR3 is TGTGCCAGCAGCTCGACTAGCATCTACGAGCAGTACTTC. It codes for CASSSTSIYEQYF.

This rearrangement joins TRBV7-8 to TRBJ1-1, with D uncertain. Trimming took off 3 bases at V and 5 bases at J, with 13 bases between the two ends. CDR1 SGHVS and CDR2 FQNEAQ come from the germline V gene. The CDR3 runs to 14 residues. The CDR3 bases are TGTGCCAGCAGCTTGCAGGACGCCACAACTGAAGCTTTCTTT. Amino acids: CASSLQDATTEAFF.

This clone was seen once. The rearrangement links TRBV5-1 to TRBJ1-4; D not certain. The CDR3 is 13 amino acids. Germline CDR1 reads SGHRS; CDR2 reads YFSETQ. V lost 1 base to trimming and J lost 7 bases, with 8 bases between them. The CDR3 protein is CASSLIGGEKLFF. CDR3 coding DNA: TGCGCCAGCAGCTTGATAGGAGGTGAAAAACTGTTTTTT.